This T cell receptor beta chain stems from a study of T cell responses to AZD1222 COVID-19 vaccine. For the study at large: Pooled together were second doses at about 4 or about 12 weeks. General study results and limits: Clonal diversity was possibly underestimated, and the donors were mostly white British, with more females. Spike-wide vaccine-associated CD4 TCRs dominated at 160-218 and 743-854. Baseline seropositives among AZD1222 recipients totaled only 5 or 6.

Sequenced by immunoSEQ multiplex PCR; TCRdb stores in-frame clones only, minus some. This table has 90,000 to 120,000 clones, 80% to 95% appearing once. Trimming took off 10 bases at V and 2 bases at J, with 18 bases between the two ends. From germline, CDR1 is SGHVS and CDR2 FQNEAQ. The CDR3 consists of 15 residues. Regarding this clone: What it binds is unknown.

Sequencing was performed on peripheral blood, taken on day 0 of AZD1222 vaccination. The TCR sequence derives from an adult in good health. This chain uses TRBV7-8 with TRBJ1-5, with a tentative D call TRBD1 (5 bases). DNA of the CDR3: TGTGCCACGCGGAGGATGGGGGGGGGCAATCAGCCCCAGCATTTT. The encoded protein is CATRRMGGGNQPQHF.